These 27 T cell receptor beta chains share one sample of origin, sequenced in a study of T cell responses to AZD1222 COVID-19 vaccine (dated by TCRdb to about 2021). Library preparation was by the immunoSEQ multiplex PCR assay. TCRdb's version of the immuneACCESS table is confined to in-frame rearrangements and falls short of the full clone set. An unresolved V gene accounts for under half of the shortfall where checked; the remainder is of unknown origin. This sample gives some 100,000 clones in total; roughly nine tenths of them show up just once. 4.5% of the sample is taken by the ten largest. This specimen's time point label, interpreted: baseline before first vaccination. The specimen comprised peripheral blood, sampled on day 0 of AZD1222 vaccination. The receptors were gathered from an adult in good health.

The chain employs TRBV7-3 and TRBJ1-5, with TRBD1 matching over 7 bases. Germline V gene lookup returns CDR1 SGHTA and CDR2 FQGTGA. The junction had 19 bases not matched to a gene; V was cut back by 4 bases and J by 1 base. The CDR3 consists of 20 residues. The CDR3 bases are TGTGCCAGCAGCTCCGAACGTAGAGGCAGGGGGGGAGTGAGCAATCAGCCCCAGCATTTT. Protein: CASSSERRGRGGVSNQPQHF. Full variable domain (missing parts from reference TRBV7-3 and TRBJ1-5): GAGVSQTPSNKVTEKGKYVELRCDPISGHTALYWYRQSLGQGPEFLIYFQGTGAADDSGLPNDRFFAVRPEGSVSTLKIQRTERGDSAVYLCASSSERRGRGGVSNQPQHFGDGTRLSIL.

The chain joins TRBV7-2 to TRBJ1-2, with unresolved D. In germline, CDR1 is SGHTA, CDR2 FQGNSA. V was trimmed by 5 bases and J by 1 base, leaving 17 bases between them. CDR3 size: 16 residues. The CDR3 protein is CASSLAGGWRNYGYTF. For the CDR3, the DNA is TGTGCCAGCAGCCTCGCGGGAGGGTGGCGTAACTATGGCTACACCTTC.

The chain carries TRBV5-1 and TRBJ1-3; D uncertain. The CDR3 runs to 16 residues. V lost 0 bases and J lost 0, with 10 bases in between. Per the germline V gene, CDR1 is SGHRS and CDR2 is YFSETQ. CDR3 coding DNA: TGCGCCAGCAGCTTGGCCCTGGTAACCTCTGGAAACACCATATATTTT. Protein: CASSLALVTSGNTIYF.

V and J are TRBV9 and TRBJ1-2, with a possible D match to TRBD1 (5 bases). Germline CDR1 is SGDLS and CDR2 is YYNGEE. The CDR3 consists of 14 residues. The V end lost 0 bases, the J end lost 8 bases, and 14 bases lay between the germline ends. The CDR3 region is CASSVASGLGGYTF. The CDR3 bases are TGTGCCAGCAGCGTAGCTTCAGGGTTAGGGGGCTACACCTTC. Looking up the rest from reference TRBV9 and TRBJ1-2 gives the full variable domain: DSGVTQTPKHLITATGQRVTLRCSPRSGDLSVYWYQQSLDQGLQFLIQYYNGEERAKGNILERFSAQQFPDLHSELNLSSLELGDSALYFCASSVASGLGGYTFGSGTRLTVV.

The rearrangement joins TRBV28 to TRBJ1-2; a possible D gene is TRBD1 (5 bases). Between the trimmed V and J ends, which lost 3 bases and 7 bases, there was a span of 15 bases. This CDR3 is 14 amino acids long. Germline V CDR1 and CDR2: MDHEN, SYDVKM. Here the CDR3 reads CASSFGGALLGYTF. In DNA form, the CDR3 reads TGTGCCAGCAGTTTCGGAGGGGCTCTTCTTGGCTACACCTTC.

In DNA form, the CDR3 reads TGTGCCGGGGGTGGGGGGGACACGAACACCGGGGAGCTGTTTTTT. This encodes CAGGGGDTNTGELFF. The chain joins TRBV7-9 to TRBJ2-2, with D perhaps matching TRBD2 (7 bases). The CDR3 runs to 15 residues. Germline V lookup: CDR1 SEHNR, CDR2 FQNEAQ (reference sequence). The ends were cut back, 11 bases at V and 0 bases at J, with 16 bases in the middle.

The chain is built from TRBV9 and TRBJ1-1; 8 nucleotides line up with TRBD1. Germline assignment: CDR1 SGDLS and CDR2 YYNGEE. The CDR3 spans 16 residues. The V gene end was trimmed by 4 bases and the J gene end by 0 bases; junction bases not matched to a gene: 8. CDR3 sequence: CASSFGTGAMNTEAFF. CDR3 coding DNA: TGTGCCAGCAGCTTCGGGACAGGCGCCATGAACACTGAAGCTTTCTTT.

The chain uses TRBV19 and TRBJ2-7, with D perhaps matching TRBD2 (5 bases). Trimming took off 1 base at V and 0 bases at J, with 7 bases between the two ends. The CDR3 runs to 14 residues. In germline, CDR1 is LNHDA, CDR2 SQIVND (reference sequence). CDR3 DNA: TGTGCCAGTAGTATAGGAGGAGGCTCCTACGAGCAGTACTTC. It specifies CASSIGGGSYEQYF.

The V gene is TRBV25-1, the J gene TRBJ2-7; TRBD2 is a possible D gene (7 bases). The CDR3 is 13 amino acids. In germline, CDR1 is MGHDK, CDR2 SYGVNS. V lost 9 bases and J lost 4, with 16 bases in between. CDR3 loop: CASQGGELYEQYF. The CDR3 bases are TGTGCCAGTCAAGGGGGGGAACTATACGAGCAGTACTTC.

This chain uses TRBV5-5 with TRBJ1-1; D possibly corresponds to TRBD1 (5 bases). The germline CDR1 and CDR2 sequences are SGHKS and YYEKEE (reference sequence). The CDR3 consists of 15 residues. Between the trimmed V and J ends, which lost 4 bases and 11 bases, there was a span of 24 bases. CDR3 bases: TGTGCCAGCAGCACCCGGGACGGCGGGCTGATACAGGCTTTCTTT. Translated: CASSTRDGGLIQAFF.

The chain couples TRBV7-2 to TRBJ1-2; perhaps TRBD1 as D (5 bases). The CDR3 has 14 amino acids. Germline assignment: CDR1 SGHTA and CDR2 FQGNSA. Trimming took 5 bases from V and 3 from J, leaving 13 bases between them. The CDR3 nucleotides read TGTGCCAGCAGCCCCGGGACGGTGCACTATGGCTACACCTTC. It yields the protein CASSPGTVHYGYTF.

J is TRBJ2-3 and V is TRBV19, with 8 bases fitting TRBD2. CDR1 and CDR2 from the germline V gene are LNHDA and SQIVND (reference sequence). The CDR3 has 13 residues. V lost 3 bases, J lost 12 bases, and 8 bases stayed unmatched. The CDR3 DNA reads TGTGCCAGTAGTATGGGGGGGACTAGGGAACAGTATTTT. This encodes CASSMGGTREQYF.

This chain connects TRBV2 to TRBJ1-6; 7 nucleotides agree with TRBD1. Germline V gene data show CDR1 as SNHLY and CDR2 as FYNNEI. Unmatched junction bases numbered 4, after V lost 2 bases and J lost 6 bases. The CDR3 runs to 15 residues. CDR3 DNA: TGTGCCAGCAGTGAACAGGGACAGACTAATTCACCCCTCCACTTT. Its protein is CASSEQGQTNSPLHF.

CDR3 amino acids: CASSLGDRGQTGELFF. For the CDR3, the DNA is TGCGCCAGCAGCTTGGGGGACAGGGGGCAAACCGGGGAGCTGTTTTTT. The chain employs TRBV5-1 and TRBJ2-2, with 12 nucleotides matching TRBD1. The V segment lost 0 bases and the J segment 5 bases; nucleotides outside the gene matches: 2. Germline assignment: CDR1 SGHRS and CDR2 YFSETQ. The CDR3 totals 16 residues.

The chain links TRBV9 to TRBJ1-1; D remains ambiguous. The germline CDR1 and CDR2 sequences are SGDLS and YYNGEE. This CDR3 spans 14 amino acids. Trimming cost V 2 bases and J 1 base, with 9 bases left between them. The CDR3 protein is CASSVSAGNTEAFF. Written as DNA, the CDR3 is TGTGCCAGCAGCGTCTCGGCGGGGAACACTGAAGCTTTCTTT.

This chain links TRBV11-3 with TRBJ2-7; D ambiguous. Germline CDR1 SGHNT, CDR2 YENEEA. There are 15 residues in the CDR3. V was trimmed by 0 bases and J by 2 bases, leaving 11 bases between them. The CDR3 sequence is CASSLETPPTYEQYF. CDR3 DNA: TGTGCCAGCAGCTTAGAAACCCCCCCCACCTACGAGCAGTACTTC.

CDR3 region: CASSQAWGNQPQHF. The CDR3 DNA reads as TGTGCCAGCAGCCAGGCCTGGGGAAATCAGCCCCAGCATTTT. This chain joins TRBV6-5 and TRBJ1-5; the D is unclear. Deletions cut 6 bases from V and 4 bases from J, with 13 bases between. CDR1 is MNHEY, CDR2 SVGAGI, per germline. The CDR3 consists of 14 residues.

The V call is TRBV16, the J call TRBJ1-2, with D unclear. With 5 bases removed from V and 0 bases from J, the gap between germline ends came to 10 bases. The CDR3 is 14 amino acids. Germline V CDR1 and CDR2: KGHSY, FQNENV. This CDR3 is CASSDRFSNYGYTF. CDR3 coding DNA: TGTGCCAGCAGCGACCGATTTTCTAACTATGGCTACACCTTC. Looking up the rest from reference TRBV16 and TRBJ1-2 gives the full variable domain: GEEVAQTPKHLVRGEGQKAKLYCAPIKGHSYVFWYQQVLKNEFKFLISFQNENVFDETGMPKERFSAKCLPNSPCSLEIQATKLEDSAVYFCASSDRFSNYGYTFGSGTRLTVV.

This rearrangement joins TRBV9 to TRBJ1-6; TRBD1 might be the D (5 bases). From germline, CDR1 is SGDLS and CDR2 YYNGEE. V shed 3 bases and J shed 6 bases, with 19 bases lying between them. This CDR3 has 17 residues. CDR3 region: CASSEYRQSRGNSPLHF. The CDR3 nucleotides are TGTGCCAGCAGCGAATACCGACAGTCACGGGGTAATTCACCCCTCCACTTT.

The rearrangement uses TRBV4-1 and TRBJ1-1; the D is unclear. V dropped 3 bases and J dropped 9 bases, with 11 bases sitting between them. CDR1 is MGHRA and CDR2 is YSYEKL in the germline V gene. The CDR3 length is 12 residues. This CDR3 reads CASSQRNEKAFF. The CDR3 DNA sequence: TGCGCCAGCAGCCAGCGAAACGAAAAAGCTTTCTTT.

The chain carries TRBV21-1 and TRBJ1-4; the table's D gene call, TRBD1, was not cross checked with the DNA. TRBV21-1 is recorded as a pseudogene. This CDR3 region has 16 residues. CDR3 sequence: CASSKAQGLANEKLFF. The DNA of the CDR3 is TGTGCCAGCAGCAAAGCGCAGGGGTTGGCTAATGAAAAACTGTTTTTT.

The chain is built from TRBV7-3 and TRBJ2-7; 9 nucleotides align to TRBD2. This CDR3 is built from 16 residues. The junction had 9 bases not matched to a gene; V was cut back by 5 bases and J by 1 base. Per the germline V gene, CDR1 is SGHTA and CDR2 is FQGTGA. Here the CDR3 reads CASSPHLTSGSYEQYF. The CDR3 DNA reads as TGTGCCAGCAGCCCCCATTTGACTAGCGGATCCTACGAGCAGTACTTC.

The rearrangement links TRBV5-5 to TRBJ1-6; 7 bases agree with TRBD1. The CDR3 loop spans 18 amino acids. From germline, CDR1 is SGHKS and CDR2 YYEKEE (reference sequence). With V trimmed by 2 bases and J by 9 bases, 17 bases remained unmatched. CDR3: CASSLIRRDRVLTSPLHF. The CDR3, as DNA: TGTGCCAGCAGCTTAATACGCCGTGACAGGGTATTAACTTCACCCCTCCACTTT. Drawing the rest from reference TRBV5-5 and TRBJ1-6, the complete variable domain is DAGVTQSPTHLIKTRGQQVTLRCSPISGHKSVSWYQQVLGQGPQFIFQYYEKEERGRGNFPDRFSARQFPNYSSELNVNALLLGDSALYLCASSLIRRDRVLTSPLHFGNGTRLTVT.

V is TRBV21-1 and J is TRBJ2-6; the DNA was not compared with TRBD1, the D call given in the table. TRBV21-1 has pseudogene status. This CDR3 contains 16 residues. The CDR3 sequence: CASSPGRFSGANVLTF. The DNA for the CDR3 is TGTGCCAGCAGCCCCGGCAGGTTCTCTGGGGCCAACGTCCTGACTTTC.

The V and J genes are TRBV5-1 and TRBJ1-1; D ambiguous. CDR1 and CDR2 from the germline V gene are SGHRS and YFSETQ. Trimming left V 0 bases short and J 7 bases short, with 16 bases between. The CDR3 has 15 amino acids. CDR3 DNA sequence: TGCGCCAGCAGCTTGGGGTCAATAATGATTGGTGAAGCTTTCTTT. This encodes CASSLGSIMIGEAFF. Full variable domain (rest looked up from reference TRBV5-1 and TRBJ1-1): KAGVTQTPRYLIKTRGQQVTLSCSPISGHRSVSWYQQTPGQGLQFLFEYFSETQRNKGNFPGRFSGRQFSNSRSEMNVSTLELGDSALYLCASSLGSIMIGEAFFGQGTRLTVV.

The V call is TRBV12-3 or TRBV12-4, the J call TRBJ2-1; no clear D gene. The CDR3 contains 12 residues. V lost 2 bases and J 10 bases, leaving 9 bases between the germline ends. The CDR3 region is CASSLSGQEQFF. The CDR3, as DNA: TGTGCCAGCAGTTTATCGGGCCAAGAGCAGTTCTTC.

The CDR3: CASSFMVATGELFF. The CDR3, as DNA: TGTGCCAGCAGCTTCATGGTTGCCACCGGGGAGCTGTTTTTT. The chain combines TRBV7-2 with TRBJ2-2; D unclear. V was pared by 3 bases and J by 4 bases, with 9 bases between. The CDR3 length is 14 residues. Germline lookup yields CDR1 SGHTA and CDR2 FQGNSA.